This T cell receptor (beta chain) derives from a study of blood T cell repertoires in COVID-19 (dated by TCRdb to 2018 to 2021). Background on the whole study: ImmuneRACE Cohort 3 recovered participants were defined by two consecutive negative NP/OP PCR tests, healthcare professional clearance, or symptom resolution. The material from the prospective study consisted of cDNA or gDNA derived from T cells, B-cell-depleted T cells, or PBMCs. The repertoires were released in a freely available public database intended as a resource for research on the immune response to SARS-CoV-2. Deeply sampled blood TCRbeta repertoires from subjects exposed to, actively infected with, or recovered from COVID-19 were included in the dataset. Collaborator samples came from the United States, Italy and Spain and covered acute and convalescent phases of COVID-19. Where available, HLA class I and class II types were obtained from metadata supplied by the sample provider rather than from assay-based typing. The samples were drawn from the first 160 participants of the ongoing ImmuneRACE study and from 1,200 or so subjects provided by 6 global collaborators. Nearly every sample came with metadata listing a de-identified subject ID, COVID-19 status, age in years and sex. Beyond this particular receptor, the publication reports: The amount of clinical and demographic metadata varied by source and participant and was provided uncurated.

The CDR3 numbers 15 residues from cysteine through phenylalanine. The only DNA kept is the CDR3, 45 bases in frame from the first base. The germline V gene specifies SGHRS as CDR1 and YFSETQ as CDR2. The junction shows trimming of 2 bases on V and 0 bases on J, and the gene matches do not reach 4 bases of it. This clone was picked up a small number of times. Its antigen has not been determined. No quality values exist for individual bases; no much larger clone is one base distant. TCRbeta CDR3 regions were amplified from genomic DNA using the immunoSEQ Assay, a bias-controlled multiplex PCR. The original methods were these. Nucleated cell counts per sample were estimated from amplification of reference gene primers within the assay. To quantify the absolute abundance of each unique TCRbeta CDR3 rearrangement, sequence reads were collapsed and filtered. For each sample, productive Simpson clonality was calculated as the square root of Simpson's diversity index across productive rearrangements. In its TCRdb copy, this immuneACCESS table keeps in-frame sequences only and misses some clones. Where compared with another copy, unresolved V genes explain less than half of these, and the others have no known cause. The V and J calls and clone size come from that table; D and trimming were worked out from the DNA. The sample includes hundreds of thousands of clones, with 87% observed a single time. In total, the top ten clones hold around 1.9% of the sample.

Participants in the prospective study were aged roughly 18 to 100 years, lived in about two dozen United States geographic areas, and enrolled through a virtual design. To assign participants to cohorts, the prospective study relied on clinical history that participants themselves reported in a screening survey and a study questionnaire. Each participant in the prospective study had whole blood, serum and a nasopharyngeal or oropharyngeal swab collected by mobile phlebotomists. Participants in the prospective study had the option to provide additional blood draws and questionnaires over an approximately 2-month period. Before DNA extraction, prospective study blood samples were shipped either frozen or at room temperature.

This clonotype originated in a middle-aged man in a cohort exposed to, infected with or recovered from COVID-19 (not recorded which). Sequenced material: PBMCs or T cells enriched from blood (not recorded which). This receptor chain uses TRBV5-1 and TRBJ2-7; 8 middle bases align to TRBD1. The nucleotides are TGCGCCAGCAGCTTTGGACAGGGCGACTCCTACGAGCAGTACTTC. Its translation reads: CASSFGQGDSYEQYF.